Shown below are 7 T cell receptor beta chains from a single sample sequenced in a study of CD8+CD57+ T cells in acquired aplastic anemia. Using genomic DNA as the template, TCR beta VDJ and CDR3 profiling was carried out. TCRdb re-called the reads with MiXCR, one entry per CDR3 protein. Counted here are roughly 200,000 distinct CDR3 sequences, 65% occurring once; the ten biggest clones make up roughly three fifths. CD8+CD57+ cell expansion, shown by flow cytometry, had occurred in the patients selected for sequencing. Specimen: sorted CD4+, CD8+, or CD8+CD57+ T cells (not recorded which) from PBMCs. The receptor set was obtained from a human donor with aplastic anemia.

This sequence joins TRBV11-2 and TRBJ2-7; D tentatively reads TRBD1 or TRBD2 (6 bases each). Trimming removed 3 bases at V and 7 bases at J, with 19 bases between. This CDR3 has 15 residues. Germline CDR1 and CDR2: SGHAT and FQNNGV. CDR3 nucleotides: TGTGCCAGCAGCTTCGGAGGGGGGTTAGCCGGGGAGCAGTACTTC. Its protein product is CASSFGGGLAGEQYF.

With regard to this clonotype: A read error may account for a junction end that differs from germline. The chain couples TRBV10-3 to TRBJ2-5; TRBD2 aligns across 12 bases. The CDR3 loop spans 15 amino acids. Germline V gene data show CDR1 as ENHRY and CDR2 as SYGVKD. The CDR3 nucleotides are TGTGCCATCGGTGAACTAGCGGGGGGCGGGGAGACCCAGTACTTC. It codes for CAIGELAGGGETQYF.

This clonotype was seen a few times. The chain couples TRBV7-3 to TRBJ2-1; 7 nucleotides agree with TRBD1. Trimming at V came to 6 bases and at J to 4 bases, leaving 12 bases not matched to a gene. CDR1 is SGHTA, CDR2 FQGTGA, per germline. The CDR3 has 16 amino acids. The CDR3 region is CASSLTGTDGYNEQFF. CDR3 in DNA: TGTGCCAGCAGTCTCACCGGGACAGACGGTTACAATGAGCAGTTCTTC.

The chain is built from TRBV5-6 and TRBJ2-1, with D possibly TRBD1 on 7 matching bases. The V end was cut by 5 bases, the J end by 3 bases, with 21 bases between. This CDR3 comprises 17 residues. Germline-derived CDR1 and CDR2 are SGHDT and YYEEEE. The CDR3 DNA reads TGTGCCAGCAGTTGGGGCCAGGGGGGAGCGGACTACAATGAGCAGTTCTTC. Translated, it gives CASSWGQGGADYNEQFF.

This clonotype was seen many times. This chain uses TRBV9 with TRBJ1-2; D perhaps matches TRBD1 (5 bases). The V gene lost 3 bases and the J gene lost 9 bases, with 15 bases spanning the gap. Germline-derived CDR1 and CDR2 are SGDLS and YYNGEE. The CDR3 runs 13 residues. The CDR3 DNA is TGTGCCAGCAGCGCCGCCGGGGGGAATAGCTACACCTTC. Protein sequence: CASSAAGGNSYTF.

Ten or more counts support this clonotype. The chain combines TRBV9 with TRBJ2-3; D gene ambiguous. This CDR3 is 14 amino acids long. V shed 4 bases and J shed 1 base, with 10 bases lying between them. Germline CDR1 is SGDLS and CDR2 is YYNGEE. The CDR3 spells CASSSSSGTDTQYF. CDR3 DNA sequence: TGTGCCAGCAGCTCCAGTTCCGGCACAGATACGCAGTATTTT.

The chain carries TRBV28 and TRBJ2-3; D may be TRBD2 (6 bases). Trimming cost V 4 bases and J 2 bases, with 16 bases left between them. The CDR3 has 16 amino acids. Germline V CDR1 and CDR2: MDHEN, SYDVKM. The chain's CDR3 is CASSSAWGEATDTQYF. The CDR3 DNA is TGTGCCAGCAGTTCCGCATGGGGGGAGGCCACAGATACGCAGTATTTT.